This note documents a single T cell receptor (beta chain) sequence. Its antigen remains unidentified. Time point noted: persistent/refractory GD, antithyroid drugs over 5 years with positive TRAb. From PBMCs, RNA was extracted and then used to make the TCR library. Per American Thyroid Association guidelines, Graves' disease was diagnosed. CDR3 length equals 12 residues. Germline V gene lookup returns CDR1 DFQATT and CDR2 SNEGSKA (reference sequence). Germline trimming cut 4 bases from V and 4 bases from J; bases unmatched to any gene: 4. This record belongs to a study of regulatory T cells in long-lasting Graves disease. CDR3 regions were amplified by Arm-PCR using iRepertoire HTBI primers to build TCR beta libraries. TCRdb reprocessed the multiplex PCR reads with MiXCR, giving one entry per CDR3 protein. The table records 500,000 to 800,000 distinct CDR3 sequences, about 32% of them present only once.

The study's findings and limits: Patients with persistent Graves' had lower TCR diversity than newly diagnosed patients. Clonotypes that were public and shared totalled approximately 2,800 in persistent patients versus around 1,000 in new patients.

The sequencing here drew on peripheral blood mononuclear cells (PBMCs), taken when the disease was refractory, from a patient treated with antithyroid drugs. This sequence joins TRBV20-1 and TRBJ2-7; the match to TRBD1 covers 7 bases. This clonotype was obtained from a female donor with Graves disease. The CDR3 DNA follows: TGCAGTGCTACGTACAGGGGTTACGAGCAGTACTTC. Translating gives CSATYRGYEQYF.